Sequencing of this T cell receptor (beta chain) was carried out in a study of T cell repertoires in cytomegalovirus infection. Study-level background: From public TCR beta signatures came an indication of both CMV infection and matching HLA type.

General study points: Public TCR beta family frequency separated CMV-and-HLA carriers, including in an independent cohort. HLA-C-restricted CMV clonotypes gave the most frequent clonotype in two of eight donors.

TCRdb reanalysed the reads using MiXCR and keeps one entry per CDR3 protein. Among 150,000 to 200,000 distinct CDR3 sequences, roughly 18% were seen once, and the ten largest hold approximately 19%. Per the germline V gene, CDR1 is SGHVS and CDR2 is FQNEAQ. Trimming cost V 5 bases and J 1 base, with 12 bases left between them. The CDR3 has 14 residues. As regards this clonotype: Its antigen is not identified.

This sequence joins TRBV7-8 and TRBJ2-7, with D tentatively TRBD2 (5 bases). The sample consisted of CD8+ T cells from PBMCs. The sequence derives from a human donor in good health (CMV status not recorded). Some clones in this sample may be carry-over from other donors' samples. For the CDR3, the DNA is TGTGCCAGCAGCCCCCCGGAGGCATCCTACGAGCAGTACTTC. This sequence encodes CASSPPEASYEQYF.